Detailed here is one T cell receptor (beta chain). Its antigen specificity is not known. No base-level quality is on record; no much larger clone is a single base apart. Library creation used the immunoSEQ multiplex PCR assay. For the multiplex PCR, a mixture combining 60 forward primers for TCR Vbeta segments and 13 reverse primers for TCR Jbeta segments was used. The CDR3 region of rearranged TCR beta genes was amplified from genomic DNA with a multiplex PCR assay. On the Illumina HiSeq System, the amplified TCR beta libraries were sequenced as 87-base-pair reads. The paper's processing steps were these. In a later analysis, tens of millions of unique TCR beta chains were counted across the 690 or so repertoires, and roughly 10 million of these chains were shared by at least two donors. Raw reads were error-corrected and collapsed into unique sequences by a nearest-neighbor algorithm in which closely related sequences were merged to remove PCR and sequencing errors. CDR3 sequences were aligned to IMGT reference sequences to assign V, D and J gene segments. Each retained sequence needed at least a six-nucleotide match to both a V gene segment and a J gene segment. Rearrangements were called productive when the CDR3 lacked stop codons and stayed in frame with V and J; all others were non-productive. Following IMGT convention, CDR3 was defined as the stretch from the second conserved V-encoded cysteine to the conserved J-encoded phenylalanine. The earlier analysis of fewer than 750 of the donors excluded sequences that lacked an unambiguous match to a single V gene segment. An earlier analysis of 587 of the donors classified V segments as functional when productive rearrangements were above 56.7% and as segregating when the standard deviation between donors was above 5%. A statistical classification framework was built to diagnose cytomegalovirus status from the catalog of TCR beta chain sequences. V and J gene assignment, in a later analysis, came from comparing TCR nucleotide sequences with IMGT/GENE-DB human TR gene sequences. A later analysis assigned CDR3 sequences and most-parsimonious VDJ recombination scenarios with the TCRdist pipeline. In a later analysis, every TCR beta chain was defined by the combination of its CDR3 amino acid sequence and its V-gene family, and reads without a unique V-gene family were dropped. To address suspected cross-contamination and a sequencing artifact, a later analysis removed roughly 580 highly shared, low-generation-probability nucleotide sequences. For each public chain, a later analysis derived a clonal expansion index from normalized ranks of inferred template counts within each repertoire. In a later analysis, generation probabilities were computed using a VDJ recombination model fitted to out-of-frame rearrangements, and the results were checked against IGoR. In a later analysis, TCR-TCR, TCR-HLA and TCR-CMV co-occurrence was scored with hypergeometric tests, and a repertoire-size bias correction was applied to TCR pairs. A later analysis estimated false discovery rates by permuting HLA or CMV assignments 20 times. In a later analysis, co-occurring TCRs were grouped using DBSCAN, with TCRdist sequence similarity added in when clustering inside HLA-allele-positive subsets. For co-occurrence clustering, repertoires with fewer than 30,000 or more than 120,000 public chains were excluded, along with a handful of repertoires with anomalous nucleotide sharing. Drawn from immuneACCESS, this table holds only the in-frame rearrangements with V and J called that TCRdb kept. Clones are partly lost; checked studies trace under half to an unresolved V gene and leave the rest unexplained. V and J calls and clone size are given by that table; D and trimming were obtained from the DNA. The sample has around 150,000 clones on record, over 75% of them singletons. Of the sample, 9.3% falls within the top ten clones.

The sample is drawn from a study of cytomegalovirus exposure and HLA in healthy donors (dated by TCRdb to about 2017). For the study in its entirety: In an earlier analysis of some 610 of the donors, 276 Gb of sequence data and 120 million or so unique TCR beta sequences from about 190 million T cells were reported. An early release covering 550 to 650 HLA-typed donors comprised approximately 290 gigabases of sequencing data and around 85 million unique TCR sequences. Among the roughly 430 genotyped donors, 81% belonged to the genetic ancestry cluster associated with self-reported Caucasian donors. The study aimed to test whether cataloging public T cell receptors could reveal signatures of past pathogen exposure. The study used immunosequencing to profile the T cell repertoires of approximately 630 subjects and linked those repertoires to cytomegalovirus serostatus. Besides the first cohort of roughly 640 subjects, a separate validation cohort made up of roughly 120 different subjects was used. To predict cytomegalovirus infection status, the study combined high-throughput TCR immunosequencing, statistical association of individual TCRs with disease status, and machine learning. In a later analysis, previously published TCR beta repertoires from 550 to 700 donors were re-analyzed and high-resolution HLA genotyping was added so that TCR occurrence patterns could be studied. Rather than drawing on any new phenotypic data, the later analysis identified candidate immune exposures from TCR beta sequences and the way those sequences occurred across donors. To decide whether each TCR beta V gene segment behaved as functional or pseudogenic, an earlier analysis of fewer than 750 of the donors relied on high-throughput TCR beta sequencing. Donor age, sex, ethnicity and CMV serostatus were compiled together with the repertoire data. A later genetic analysis used genome-wide SNP genotypes for about 60% of the roughly 670 donors, treating that subset as a discovery cohort. All discovery cohort repertoires had been generated using a single sequencing platform. HLA typing included class I and class II loci at four-digit resolution. The number of donors typed differed by locus, with 629-630 for A, B, C, DRB1 and DQB1, 522 for DQA1, 606 for DPA1, and around 460 for DPB1. Because of strong linkage in the cohort, a handful of DR-DQ haplotypes were treated as single units for association and clustering. Among around 400 genotyped donors of the cohort, an average of approximately 220,000 unique TCR beta nucleotide sequences was sequenced per donor, of which roughly 17% were non-productive.

Relative to germline, V is missing 6 bases and J is missing 6 bases, with 7 bases of the junction outside any gene match. Reading the germline V gene (reference sequence) gives CDR1 MNHEY and CDR2 SMNVEV. The cysteine opens and the phenylalanine closes a CDR3 of 15 amino acids. Left in the record is the CDR3 DNA by itself, 45 bases read in frame from the first base. The cohort consisted of 600 or so healthy bone marrow donors. Cohort members were all nominally healthy when sampled, although unrecorded immune exposures were likely present. The donor was CMV seropositive and was included in the group of some 290 seropositive cohort members. Every donor gave a peripheral blood sample, and the peripheral blood mononuclear cells from that sample were used for TCR beta sequencing. Genomic DNA was extracted from the blood cell samples with the Qiagen DNeasy Blood Extraction Kit. What the study reported, not specific to this receptor: The cohort was sequenced for TCR beta chains only, and without alpha or paired-chain data the features that could be detected were limited. The sequencing pipeline was judged likely to have produced a cluster of highly shared sequence variants as a technical artifact. A later analysis associated about 17,000 TCR beta sequences with specific HLA alleles at a false discovery rate of 0.05. According to a later analysis, TCR association rates differed among HLA loci, with DRB1 alleles showing the most associated TCRs and HLA-C alleles showing the fewest. A further reported finding was that TCR beta sequences accurately predicted the HLA-A and HLA-B alleles for most subjects in the first cohort. According to a later genetic analysis, donors in an Asian-associated ancestry cluster had fewer N-insertions in productive TCRs than the approximately 630-donor mean. Some IMGT-functional V segments, including TRBV6-2 and TRBV6-3, could not be told apart with the 87-base-pair reads, so those segments were excluded. In an earlier analysis of around 500 of the donors, most TCR beta V segments appeared in productive rearrangements about 90% or about 30% of the time, broadly matching IMGT annotations. The only immune exposure information available for the cohort was CMV serostatus. In a later analysis, most CMV-associated TCR beta chains were found to appear HLA-restricted, with HLA associations seemingly driven largely by CMV exposure. A later analysis found that HLA-associated TCR beta chains were more clonally expanded and had lower generation probabilities than equally common non-associated chains. Because some donors lacked HLA typing at each locus, the association tests relied only on the typed subset. Sequencing depth was assumed to be roughly uniform across donors in the presence/absence analyses, though that assumption may not hold. An association between a missense DCLRE1C variant and V-gene and J-gene trimming of TCR beta chains was found in a later genetic analysis and replicated in an independent cohort. It was suggested by the authors that the approach could potentially be generalized to other disease states and immunological phenotypes. Correlated functional status among segregating V segments might be attributable to linkage disequilibrium, but an unknown experimental factor could not be ruled out. A few of the identified cytomegalovirus-associated TCR beta chains were confirmed in vitro to be specific for cytomegalovirus antigens. Because counts were too low, about 18 rarely observed V segments, including chromosome 9 orphons, were excluded from the earlier analysis of 587 of the donors. In a later analysis, several top co-occurrence clusters were reported to appear linked to parvovirus B19, influenza, CMV and Epstein-Barr virus. In the study, approximately 150 TCR beta chains were listed as associated with cytomegalovirus. Most TCR sequences were seen in very few donors, while some public TCRs were found in many individuals. The classifier was reported to diagnose cytomegalovirus status with high specificity and sensitivity in both the original cohort and the validation cohort. Strong co-occurrence of HLA alleles, especially DR and DQ, made assigning TCR associations to individual alleles difficult.

The sequence is built from TRBV27 and TRBJ2-3, with TRBD2 identical over 12 junction bases. This clonotype originated in a man aged 18 to 30 in good health and CMV-seropositive. Input material: PBMCs. The base sequence is TGTGCCAGCAGCCTGACTAGCGGGGGCGGGGATACGCAGTATTTT. Its translation is CASSLTSGGGDTQYF.